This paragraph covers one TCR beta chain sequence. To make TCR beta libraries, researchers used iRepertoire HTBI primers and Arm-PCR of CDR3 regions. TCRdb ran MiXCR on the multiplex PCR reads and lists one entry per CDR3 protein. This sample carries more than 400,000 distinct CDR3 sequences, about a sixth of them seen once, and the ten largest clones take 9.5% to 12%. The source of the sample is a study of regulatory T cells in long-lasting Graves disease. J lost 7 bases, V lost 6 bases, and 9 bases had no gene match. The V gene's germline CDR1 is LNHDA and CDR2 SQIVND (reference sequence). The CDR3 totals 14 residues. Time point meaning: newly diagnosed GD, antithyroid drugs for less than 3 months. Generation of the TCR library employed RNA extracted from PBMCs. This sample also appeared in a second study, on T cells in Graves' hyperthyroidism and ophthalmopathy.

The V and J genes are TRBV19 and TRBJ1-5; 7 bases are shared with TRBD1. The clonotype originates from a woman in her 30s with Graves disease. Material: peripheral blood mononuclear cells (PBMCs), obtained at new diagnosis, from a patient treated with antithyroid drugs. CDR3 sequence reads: CASSNQGGVQPQHF. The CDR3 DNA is TGTGCCAGTAGCAACCAGGGGGGTGTACAGCCCCAGCATTTT.